This T cell receptor (beta chain) derives from a study of radiotherapy plus CTLA-4 blockade in lung cancer. Whole-study context: Objective response was observed in about 19% of patients, and disease control in roughly 30%.

Study-wide points: Blood-borne expansion of tumor-derived TCR clones followed radiotherapy plus ipilimumab.

This clone appeared a few times. What it binds is unknown. This sample also contains other DNA sequences that code for the same CDR3. Sequencing was performed with immunoSEQ multiplex PCR; in TCRdb, only in-frame clones are kept and a portion is missing. Seen here are 47,000 or so clones, 80% to 90% observed once, and the top ten hold 28%. This CDR3 has 15 amino acids. V shed 4 bases and J shed 1 base, with 9 bases lying between them. Germline V CDR1 and CDR2: SGHRS, YFSETQ. This specimen consisted of peripheral blood, obtained from a patient treated with radiotherapy plus ipilimumab. The rearrangement joins TRBV5-1 to TRBJ2-6; a weak D match, TRBD1 (6 bases). The clonotype was recovered from a human donor with non-small cell lung cancer whose response to radiotherapy plus ipilimumab could not be evaluated. The CDR3 here is CASSATGSGANVLTF. The CDR3 DNA reads as TGCGCCAGCAGCGCCACAGGGTCTGGGGCCAACGTCCTGACTTTC.